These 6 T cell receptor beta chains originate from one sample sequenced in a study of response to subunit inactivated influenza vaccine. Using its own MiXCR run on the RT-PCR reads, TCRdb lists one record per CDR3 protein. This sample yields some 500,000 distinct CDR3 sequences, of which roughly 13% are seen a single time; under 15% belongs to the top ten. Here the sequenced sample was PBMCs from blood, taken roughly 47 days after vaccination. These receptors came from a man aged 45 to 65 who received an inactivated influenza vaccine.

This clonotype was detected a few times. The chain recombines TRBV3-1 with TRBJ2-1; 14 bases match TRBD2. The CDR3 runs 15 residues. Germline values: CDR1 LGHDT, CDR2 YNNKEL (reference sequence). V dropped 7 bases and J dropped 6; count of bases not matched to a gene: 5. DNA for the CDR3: TGTGCCAGCAACAGACTAGCGGGGGGGGTCAATGAGCAGTTCTTC. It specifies CASNRLAGGVNEQFF.

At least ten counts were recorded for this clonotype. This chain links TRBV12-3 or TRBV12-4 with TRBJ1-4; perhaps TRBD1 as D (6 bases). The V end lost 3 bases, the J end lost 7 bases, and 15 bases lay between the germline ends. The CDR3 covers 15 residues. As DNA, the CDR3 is TGTGCCAGCAGTTTCGCGGGGGCGCGGGTTGAAAAACTGTTTTTT. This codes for CASSFAGARVEKLFF.

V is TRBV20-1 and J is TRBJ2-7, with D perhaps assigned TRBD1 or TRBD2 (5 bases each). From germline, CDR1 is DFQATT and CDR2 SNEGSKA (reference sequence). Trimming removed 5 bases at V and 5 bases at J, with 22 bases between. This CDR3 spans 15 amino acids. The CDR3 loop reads CSAGTTRYLHHEQYF. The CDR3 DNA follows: TGCAGTGCTGGGACGACCCGTTACCTACATCACGAGCAGTACTTC.

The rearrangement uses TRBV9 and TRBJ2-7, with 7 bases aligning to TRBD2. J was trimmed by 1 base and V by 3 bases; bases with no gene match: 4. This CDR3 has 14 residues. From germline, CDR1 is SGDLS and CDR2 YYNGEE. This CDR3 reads CASSARDYSYEQYF. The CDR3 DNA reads TGTGCCAGCAGCGCCCGGGACTATTCCTACGAGCAGTACTTC.

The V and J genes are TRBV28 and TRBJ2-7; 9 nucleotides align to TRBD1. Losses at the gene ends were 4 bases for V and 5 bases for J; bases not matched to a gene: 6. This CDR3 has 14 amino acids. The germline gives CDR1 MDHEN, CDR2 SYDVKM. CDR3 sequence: CASSYRDRDNEQYF. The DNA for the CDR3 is TGTGCCAGCAGTTACCGGGACAGGGATAACGAGCAGTACTTC.

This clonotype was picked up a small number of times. CDR3 sequence reads: CASSPTGEVLETQYF. The CDR3, as DNA: TGTGCCAGCAGTCCGACAGGGGAAGTTTTGGAGACCCAGTACTTC. The V call is TRBV27, the J call TRBJ2-5; TRBD1 agrees at 8 bases. CDR1 MNHEY and CDR2 SMNVEV come from the germline V gene (reference sequence). The CDR3 covers 15 residues. V shed 5 bases and J 5 bases; nucleotides not matched to a gene: 10.